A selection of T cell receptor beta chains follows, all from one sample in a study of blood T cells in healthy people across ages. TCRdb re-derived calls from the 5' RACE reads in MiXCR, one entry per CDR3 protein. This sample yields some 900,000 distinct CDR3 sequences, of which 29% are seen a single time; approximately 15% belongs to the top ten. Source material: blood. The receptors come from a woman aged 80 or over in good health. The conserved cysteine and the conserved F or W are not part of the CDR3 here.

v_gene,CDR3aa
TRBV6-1,ASSESQGSSYEQY
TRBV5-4,ASSLFVGNEQF
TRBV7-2,ASSSRTSGGAVEQF
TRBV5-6,ASSPGTGGLLQETQY
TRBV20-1,SARDARETADTQY
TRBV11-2,ASSWTGGNNEQF
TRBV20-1,SARDPLPAGAGYNEQF
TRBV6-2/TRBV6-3,ASSRRLTSSYNEQF
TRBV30,ACPTGGNTEAF
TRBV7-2,ASSSRQGATGELF
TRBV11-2,ASSGPGLAGGRTQY
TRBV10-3,AIKEGQPGTGELF
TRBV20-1,SARDREWGGRDTRY
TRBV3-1,ASSQGLRSGGAYEQF
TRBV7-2,ASSKDRGGQLQH
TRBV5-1,ASRNGLRGNYGYT
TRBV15,ATSRATLRSNTEAF
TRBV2,ASRLRGRPVEAF
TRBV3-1,ASSLLAGEGEQF
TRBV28,ASSTSGGDTEAF
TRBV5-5,ASSLPDETQY
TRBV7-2,ASSSNAGGVNGYT
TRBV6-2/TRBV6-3,ASSTIVSNTEAF
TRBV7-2,ASSLVRVRNQPQH
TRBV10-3,AVRDAQYEQY
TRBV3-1,ASSQEGYTNTGERF
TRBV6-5,ASSYTSSGGLQTQY
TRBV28,ASSYRGSYEQY
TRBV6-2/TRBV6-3,ASTVGQGRAEQY
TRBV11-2,ASSSGTGGFGEKLF
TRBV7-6,ASSLRGSYNEQY
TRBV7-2,ASSADSATNQETQY
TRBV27,ASSLWGLPLH
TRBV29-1,SVLRDTQETQY
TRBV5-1,ASSLDDRLSGNTIY
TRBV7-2,ASSLRTTIGQGAGELF
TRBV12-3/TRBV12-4,ASNSRNEQF
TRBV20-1,SAGRTDRNTGELF
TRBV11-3,ASRLMGQGAYEQF
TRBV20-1,SAITEGRSAF
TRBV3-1,ASSPAPRGNSPPH
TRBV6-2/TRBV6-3,ASGGAIYNEQF
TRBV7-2,ASSRSGVLFSSYNEQF
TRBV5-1,ASSLAVTGGANVLT
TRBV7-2,ASSLNTGPYEQY
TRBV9,ASSVERWGYGYT
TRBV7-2,ASSFASLQANTGELF
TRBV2,ASSVTAYGYT
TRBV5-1,ASSLDQWMNTEAF
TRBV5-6,ASSLEGPQIEETQY
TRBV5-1,ASSLGLGTEETQY
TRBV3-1,ASSQDAGFGSTEAF
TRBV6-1,ASSAETRYEQY